Included here is one TCR beta chain sequence, with context. The sample belongs to a study of PD-L1 blockade in urothelial cancer. Study-wide context: From 0 to 3 prior chemotherapy regimens had been given to the patients.

The assay was immunoSEQ multiplex PCR, and TCRdb's table has in-frame clones only and misses some. The table shows 56,000 or so clones, with about 85% occurring only once. Time point specified: pretreatment peripheral blood. The source was PBMCs, collected around atezolizumab (anti-PD-L1) treatment. The receptor comes from a man aged 65-85 years with urothelial cancer.

The CDR3 DNA is TGTGCCAGCAGCAGGGACAGTCTTGACCTCACTGAAGCTTTCTTT. It specifies CASSRDSLDLTEAFF. J is TRBJ1-1 and V is TRBV5-4, with TRBD1 identical over 7 bases. The CDR3 covers 15 residues. V lost 4 bases, J lost 4 bases, and 10 bases stayed unmatched. The germline gives CDR1 SGHNT, CDR2 YYREEE (reference sequence).